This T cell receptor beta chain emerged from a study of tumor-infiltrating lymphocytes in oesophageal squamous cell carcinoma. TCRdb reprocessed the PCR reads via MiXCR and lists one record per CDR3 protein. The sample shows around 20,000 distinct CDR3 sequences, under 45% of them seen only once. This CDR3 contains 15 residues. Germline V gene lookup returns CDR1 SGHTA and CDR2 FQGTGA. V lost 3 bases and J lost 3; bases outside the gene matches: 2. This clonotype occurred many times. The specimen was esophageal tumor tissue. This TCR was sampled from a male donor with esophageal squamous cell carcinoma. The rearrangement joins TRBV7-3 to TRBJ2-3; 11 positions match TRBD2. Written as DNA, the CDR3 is TGTGCCAGCAGCTTGACTAGCGGGGAGACAGATACGCAGTATTTT. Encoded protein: CASSLTSGETDTQYF.